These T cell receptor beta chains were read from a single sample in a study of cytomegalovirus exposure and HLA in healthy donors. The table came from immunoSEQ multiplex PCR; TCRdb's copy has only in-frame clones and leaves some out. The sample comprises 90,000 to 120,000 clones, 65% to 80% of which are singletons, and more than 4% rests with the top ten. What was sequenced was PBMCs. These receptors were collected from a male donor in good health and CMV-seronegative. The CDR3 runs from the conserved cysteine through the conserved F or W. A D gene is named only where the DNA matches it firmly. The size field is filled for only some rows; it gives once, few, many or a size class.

CDR3: CASRTTGAGDYEQYF; DNA: TGTGCCAGCAGGACAACAGGGGCCGGCGACTACGAGCAGTACTTC; J: TRBJ2-7; D: TRBD1; size: -; V: TRBV28
CDR3: CATSRDQGDRAPQHF; DNA: TGTGCCACCAGCAGAGATCAAGGCGACAGGGCTCCCCAGCATTTT; J: TRBJ1-5; D: TRBD1; size: -; V: TRBV15
CDR3: CASSFTGNPDQETQYF; DNA: TGCGCCAGCAGCTTCACAGGTAACCCGGACCAAGAGACCCAGTACTTC; J: TRBJ2-5; D: -; size: -; V: TRBV5-1
CDR3: CASGRGSTNYEQYF; DNA: TGTGCCAGCGGAAGGGGCAGCACCAATTACGAGCAGTACTTC; J: TRBJ2-7; D: -; size: few; V: TRBV6-5
CDR3: CASSYPGTGAFF; DNA: TGTGCCAGCAGCTACCCCGGGACAGGAGCTTTCTTT; J: TRBJ1-1; D: TRBD1; size: -; V: TRBV6-5
CDR3: CASSRAATYEQYF; DNA: TGTGCCAGCAGCAGAGCGGCTACCTACGAGCAGTACTTC; J: TRBJ2-7; D: -; size: -; V: TRBV27
CDR3: CASSERLSTLRAGTSTIF; DNA: -; J: TRBJ2-7; D: -; size: -; V: TRBV6-1
CDR3: CASRLRLAGDDEQYF; DNA: TGTGCCAGCCGATTGAGACTAGCGGGAGACGACGAGCAGTACTTC; J: TRBJ2-7; D: TRBD2; size: few; V: TRBV5-8
CDR3: CASSGLQGRTEAFF; DNA: TGTGCCAGCAGTGGCCTACAGGGAAGGACTGAAGCTTTCTTT; J: TRBJ1-1; D: -; size: few; V: TRBV6-1
CDR3: CASRTASYEQYF; DNA: TGTGCCAGTAGAACAGCCTCCTACGAGCAGTACTTC; J: TRBJ2-7; D: -; size: -; V: TRBV19
CDR3: CASSSLSGSLTSSYNEQFF; DNA: TGCGCCAGCAGCTCTCTCAGCGGGAGCCTAACTAGCTCCTACAATGAGCAGTTCTTC; J: TRBJ2-1; D: TRBD2; size: once; V: TRBV5-1
CDR3: CASSLKVLSSGSLSETQYF; DNA: TGTGCCAGCAGCTTGAAGGTTCTAAGTAGCGGGAGTTTATCAGAGACCCAGTACTTC; J: TRBJ2-5; D: TRBD2; size: -; V: TRBV5-5
CDR3: CASSPPGLAGGDEQFF; DNA: TGTGCCAGCTCACCACCGGGGCTAGCGGGAGGGGATGAGCAGTTCTTC; J: TRBJ2-1; D: TRBD2; size: -; V: TRBV18
CDR3: CSAWTGVGYTF; DNA: TGCAGCGCTTGGACAGGGGTCGGCTACACCTTC; J: TRBJ1-2; D: TRBD1; size: -; V: TRBV29-1
CDR3: CASSSTGGGNSYEQYF; DNA: TGTGCCAGCAGCTCGACAGGGGGCGGGAACTCCTACGAGCAGTACTTC; J: TRBJ2-7; D: TRBD1; size: -; V: TRBV5-4
CDR3: CASSRGLAYTGELFF; DNA: TGCGCCAGCAGTCGTGGACTAGCCTACACCGGGGAGCTGTTTTTT; J: TRBJ2-2; D: TRBD2; size: -; V: TRBV5-1
CDR3: CASSQTSGAAYEQYF; DNA: TGTGCCAGCTCACAGACTAGCGGCGCGGCCTACGAGCAGTACTTC; J: TRBJ2-7; D: TRBD2; size: -; V: TRBV18
CDR3: CASSQDLGGAGELFF; DNA: TGTGCCAGCAGCCAAGATCTCGGAGGGGCCGGGGAGCTGTTTTTT; J: TRBJ2-2; D: -; size: -; V: TRBV14
CDR3: CASEPASWAGVGYEQYF; DNA: TGTGCCAGTGAGCCTGCGTCCTGGGCGGGAGTCGGCTACGAGCAGTACTTC; J: TRBJ2-7; D: TRBD2; size: -; V: TRBV28
CDR3: CASSLAIPYEQYF; DNA: TGCGCCAGCAGCTTGGCCATCCCCTACGAGCAGTACTTC; J: TRBJ2-7; D: -; size: -; V: TRBV5-1
CDR3: CASRAPGLADEQFF; DNA: TGTGCCAGCAGAGCACCGGGACTAGCAGATGAGCAGTTCTTC; J: TRBJ2-1; D: TRBD2; size: -; V: TRBV28
CDR3: CASSQEPSGFVEQFF; DNA: TGTGCCAGCAGCCAAGAGCCTAGCGGGTTTGTTGAGCAGTTCTTC; J: TRBJ2-1; D: TRBD2; size: -; V: TRBV14
CDR3: CASSRPPGLAEWSTDTQYF; DNA: TGCGCCAGCAGCCGCCCGCCGGGACTAGCGGAGTGGAGCACAGATACGCAGTATTTT; J: TRBJ2-3; D: TRBD2; size: -; V: TRBV4-1
CDR3: CASSLRSRQGLFGYTEAFF; DNA: TGCGCCAGCAGCTTGAGATCTCGACAGGGCTTATTCGGTTACACTGAAGCTTTCTTT; J: TRBJ1-1; D: TRBD1; size: -; V: TRBV5-1
CDR3: CASSRSGDEKLFF; DNA: TGTGCCAGCTCAAGATCAGGGGATGAAAAACTGTTTTTT; J: TRBJ1-4; D: -; size: -; V: TRBV18
CDR3: CASTTGYEQYF; DNA: TGCGCCAGCACGACGGGCTACGAGCAGTACTTC; J: TRBJ2-7; D: -; size: -; V: TRBV10-2
CDR3: CASSAAGRTEAFF; DNA: TGTGCCAGCAGCGCCGCGGGGCGGACTGAAGCTTTCTTT; J: TRBJ1-1; D: -; size: -; V: TRBV5-6